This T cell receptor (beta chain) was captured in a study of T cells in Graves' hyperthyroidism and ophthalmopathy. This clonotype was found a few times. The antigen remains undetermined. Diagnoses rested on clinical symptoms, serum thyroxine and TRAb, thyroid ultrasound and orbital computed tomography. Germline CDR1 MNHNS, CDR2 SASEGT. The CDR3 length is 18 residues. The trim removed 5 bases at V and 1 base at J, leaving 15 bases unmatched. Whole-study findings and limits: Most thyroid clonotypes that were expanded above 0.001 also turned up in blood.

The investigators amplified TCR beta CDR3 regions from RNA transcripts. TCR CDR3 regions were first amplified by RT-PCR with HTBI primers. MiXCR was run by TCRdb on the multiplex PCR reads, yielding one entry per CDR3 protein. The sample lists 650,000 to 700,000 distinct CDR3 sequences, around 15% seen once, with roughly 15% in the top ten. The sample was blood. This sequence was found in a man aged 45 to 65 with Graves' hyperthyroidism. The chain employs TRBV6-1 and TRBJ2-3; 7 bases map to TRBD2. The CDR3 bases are TGTGCCAGCAGTCCCCGCCACCCAGCTAGCGGCGGCACAGATACGCAGTATTTT. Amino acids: CASSPRHPASGGTDTQYF.